The next 21 T cell receptor beta chains were all read from a single sample in a study of CD8 T cells in ankylosing spondylitis. MiXCR, run by TCRdb on the 5' RACE reads, gives a single entry per CDR3 protein. The sample holds 250,000 to 400,000 distinct CDR3 sequences, under 14% seen once. The sequencing input was blood, either unsorted or a sorted T cell fraction (not recorded which). These receptors all stem from a female donor with ankylosing spondylitis or in good health (not recorded which).

This clonotype was seen only a few times. The CDR3: CASSWGLPKETQYF. The CDR3 DNA reads as TGTGCCAGCAGCTGGGGCTTGCCGAAAGAGACCCAGTACTTC. The V gene is TRBV7-9, the J gene TRBJ2-5; the D gene is possibly TRBD1 (5 bases). Trimming took off 4 bases at V and 3 bases at J, with 12 bases between the two ends. CDR1 is SEHNR and CDR2 is FQNEAQ in the germline V gene (reference sequence). This CDR3 has 14 amino acids. The complete variable domain, with remaining parts taken from reference TRBV7-9 and TRBJ2-5, reads DTGVSQNPRHKITKRGQNVTFRCDPISEHNRLYWYRQTLGQGPEFLTYFQNEAQLEKSRLLSDRFSAERPKGSFSTLEIQRTEQGDSAMYLCASSWGLPKETQYFGPGTRLLVL.

On this clonotype itself: One end of the junction varies from germline; a read error may be responsible. The rearrangement links TRBV3-1 to TRBJ2-2; TRBD2 might be the D (5 bases). Germline V gives CDR1 LGHDT, CDR2 YNNKEL (reference sequence). This CDR3 region has 15 residues. CDR3 sequence reads: CATSQGLLTTGELFF. The CDR3 nucleotides are TGTGCCACCAGCCAAGGACTTCTGACCACCGGGGAGCTGTTTTTT.

This clonotype was seen at least ten times. The chain has TRBV4-3 and TRBJ2-7; D possibly corresponds to TRBD2 (7 bases). There are 17 residues in the CDR3. CDR1 and CDR2 (germline): LGHNA, YSLEER. V shed 5 bases and J shed 0 bases, with 20 bases lying between them. DNA of the CDR3: TGCGCCAGCAGCTACCGAAGGGGGGAGGGGAGCTCCTACGAGCAGTACTTC. Translated: CASSYRRGEGSSYEQYF.

V gene TRBV5-6 combines with J gene TRBJ1-1, with no clear D. CDR3 length: 16 amino acids. Germline lookup yields CDR1 SGHDT and CDR2 YYEEEE. The V gene lost 4 bases and the J gene lost 0 bases, with 16 bases spanning the gap. The CDR3 spells CASSIRTGIMNTEAFF. Here the CDR3 DNA reads TGTGCCAGCAGCATAAGGACGGGTATTATGAACACTGAAGCTTTCTTT.

The chain links TRBV27 to TRBJ2-6; D gene uncertain. CDR3 length equals 14 residues. The germline V gene has CDR1 MNHEY and CDR2 SMNVEV (reference sequence). V was pared by 5 bases and J by 0 bases, with 5 bases between. CDR3 sequence (DNA): TGTGCCAGCAGTCACGTCTCTGGGGCCAACGTCCTGACTTTC. Translating it yields CASSHVSGANVLTF.

This clonotype was found once. The chain recombines TRBV11-2 with TRBJ2-1, with 12 bases matching TRBD2. The germline V gene encodes CDR1 SGHAT and CDR2 FQNNGV. V lost 1 base and J lost 5; bases outside the gene matches: 3. There are 16 residues in the CDR3. The CDR3 spells CASSLGGLAGHNEQFF. Written as DNA, the CDR3 is TGTGCCAGCAGCTTAGGGGGACTAGCGGGCCACAATGAGCAGTTCTTC.

This chain joins TRBV5-1 and TRBJ2-1; TRBD1 aligns across 8 bases. J was trimmed by 14 bases and V by 4 bases; bases with no gene match: 11. The CDR3 consists of 13 residues. Germline values: CDR1 SGHRS, CDR2 YFSETQ. For the CDR3, the DNA is TGCGCCAGCAGCGCCGACAGGGGTTTTGGCGAGTTCTTC. This translates into CASSADRGFGEFF. Filled out from reference TRBV5-1 and TRBJ2-1, the complete variable domain reads KAGVTQTPRYLIKTRGQQVTLSCSPISGHRSVSWYQQTPGQGLQFLFEYFSETQRNKGNFPGRFSGRQFSNSRSEMNVSTLELGDSALYLCASSADRGFGEFFGPGTRLTVL.

The chain couples TRBV15 to TRBJ2-1; D possibly matches TRBD1 or TRBD2 (5 bases each). CDR1 is LNHNV and CDR2 is YYDKDF in the germline V gene (reference sequence). CDR3 length: 12 residues. V was trimmed by 11 bases and J by 4 bases, leaving 12 bases between them. The CDR3: CAFLGDYNEQFF. In DNA, the CDR3 is TGTGCCTTCTTGGGGGATTACAATGAGCAGTTCTTC.

This clonotype was found many times. The gene calls are TRBV7-2 and TRBJ2-7, with unresolved D. There are 15 residues in the CDR3. The germline V gene encodes CDR1 SGHTA and CDR2 FQGNSA. Trimming left V 5 bases short and J 3 bases short, with 17 bases between. The CDR3 region is CASSLTFTKNYEQYF. The CDR3 nucleotides are TGTGCCAGCAGCCTTACGTTTACTAAAAACTACGAGCAGTACTTC.

This CDR3 reads CSARTPYSGANVLTF. In nucleotides, the CDR3 is TGCAGTGCCAGGACACCTTACTCTGGGGCCAACGTCCTGACTTTC. The chain carries TRBV20-1 and TRBJ2-6; weak D call: TRBD1 (5 bases). The V gene lost 6 bases and the J gene lost 0 bases, with 12 bases spanning the gap. The CDR3 runs 15 residues. Germline loops: CDR1 DFQATT, CDR2 SNEGSKA (reference sequence).

Ten or more counts support this clonotype. The genes are TRBV6-1 and TRBJ2-5; unclear D gene. The CDR3 runs 11 residues. Trimming left V 4 bases short and J 4 bases short, with 4 bases between. Germline-derived CDR1 and CDR2 are MNHNS and SASEGT. The CDR3 here is CASSVLETQYF. CDR3 bases: TGTGCCAGCAGTGTGTTAGAGACCCAGTACTTC.

This clonotype was seen many times. The chain's CDR3 is CASSFLTGGNEATNEKLFF. CDR3 DNA sequence: TGTGCCAGCAGTTTTCTTACAGGGGGAAATGAGGCAACTAATGAAAAACTGTTTTTT. The gene calls are TRBV28 and TRBJ1-4, with TRBD1 matching over 8 bases. CDR3 length: 19 residues. Germline V lookup: CDR1 MDHEN, CDR2 SYDVKM. V shed 3 bases and J 0 bases; nucleotides not matched to a gene: 12.

The V and J genes are TRBV6-1 and TRBJ2-4, with D possibly being TRBD1 (7 bases). The germline V and J ends were trimmed by 9 bases and 1 base, with 22 bases remaining between them. Germline CDR1 reads MNHNS; CDR2 reads SASEGT. This CDR3 region has 17 residues. The CDR3 is CASRDREELWAKNIQYF. CDR3 nucleotide sequence: TGTGCCAGTAGAGACAGGGAGGAACTTTGGGCCAAAAACATTCAGTACTTC.

This clonotype was seen a few times. The chain has TRBV5-1 and TRBJ2-3; 9 positions agree with TRBD1. V shed 0 bases, J shed 1 base, and the junction held 0 bases outside the gene matches. The CDR3 runs 15 residues. CDR1 is SGHRS, CDR2 YFSETQ, per germline. The CDR3 nucleotides read TGCGCCAGCAGCTTGGGGACAGGGGGCACAGATACGCAGTATTTT. This gives the protein CASSLGTGGTDTQYF.

This clonotype was found a few times. The chain uses TRBV14 and TRBJ2-6; no definite D call. Trimming took 1 base from V and 0 from J, leaving 4 bases between them. Germline V gene data show CDR1 as SGHDN and CDR2 as FVKESK. The CDR3 consists of 15 residues. As DNA, the CDR3 is TGTGCCAGCAGCCAAGGGGACTCTGGGGCCAACGTCCTGACTTTC. Encoded protein: CASSQGDSGANVLTF.

This clonotype was found a few times. This sequence joins TRBV20-1 and TRBJ2-7; D is unresolved. From germline, CDR1 is DFQATT and CDR2 SNEGSKA (reference sequence). Trimming pared 6 bases from V and 2 bases from J, leaving 11 bases between. The CDR3 runs 12 residues. CDR3 nucleotides: TGCAGTGCATCCAGGCCCGCCTACGAGCAGTACTTC. It yields the protein CSASRPAYEQYF.

There are a few counts of this clonotype. The rearrangement joins TRBV20-1 to TRBJ1-1; possibly TRBD1 for D (5 bases). V dropped 2 bases and J dropped 1 base, with 8 bases sitting between them. The germline CDR1 and CDR2 sequences are DFQATT and SNEGSKA (reference sequence). The CDR3 length is 13 residues. For the CDR3, the DNA is TGCAGTGCTAGAAAGGGGTCGAACACTGAAGCTTTCTTT. The encoded protein is CSARKGSNTEAFF.

This clonotype occurred many times. The V call is TRBV20-1, the J call TRBJ1-4; D not certain. The CDR3 contains 11 residues. CDR1 DFQATT and CDR2 SNEGSKA come from the germline V gene (reference sequence). With 8 bases removed from V and 8 bases from J, the gap between germline ends came to 12 bases. The CDR3 bases are TGCAGTACCGGACGGCAGGAAAAACTGTTTTTT. It codes for CSTGRQEKLFF.

This clonotype was observed many times. The chain uses TRBV5-1 and TRBJ2-1, with 9 nucleotides matching TRBD1. The J segment lost 7 bases and the V segment lost 2 bases, leaving 7 bases of the junction unmatched. The germline V gene encodes CDR1 SGHRS and CDR2 YFSETQ. The length of the CDR3 is 15 residues. For the CDR3, the DNA is TGCGCCAGCAGCTTACGGGACAGGGTAAGGAATGAGCAGTTCTTC. Protein sequence: CASSLRDRVRNEQFF.

This clonotype was seen ten or more times. This sequence joins TRBV20-1 and TRBJ1-4; D is unresolved. CDR1 is DFQATT, CDR2 SNEGSKA, per germline (reference sequence). The V gene lost 0 bases and the J gene lost 8 bases, with 13 bases spanning the gap. CDR3 length: 14 amino acids. CDR3 nucleotides: TGCAGTGCTAGAGACACCACCCCAGGCGAAAAACTGTTTTTT. Protein: CSARDTTPGEKLFF.

This clonotype was recorded many times. The chain carries TRBV5-1 and TRBJ2-1; D gene uncertain. Germline values: CDR1 SGHRS, CDR2 YFSETQ. The CDR3 length is 15 residues. The V end was cut by 2 bases, the J end by 4 bases, with 13 bases between. The CDR3 DNA follows: TGCGCCAGCAGCTTAGGCGGAGCTGGATACAATGAGCAGTTCTTC. Translating gives CASSLGGAGYNEQFF.